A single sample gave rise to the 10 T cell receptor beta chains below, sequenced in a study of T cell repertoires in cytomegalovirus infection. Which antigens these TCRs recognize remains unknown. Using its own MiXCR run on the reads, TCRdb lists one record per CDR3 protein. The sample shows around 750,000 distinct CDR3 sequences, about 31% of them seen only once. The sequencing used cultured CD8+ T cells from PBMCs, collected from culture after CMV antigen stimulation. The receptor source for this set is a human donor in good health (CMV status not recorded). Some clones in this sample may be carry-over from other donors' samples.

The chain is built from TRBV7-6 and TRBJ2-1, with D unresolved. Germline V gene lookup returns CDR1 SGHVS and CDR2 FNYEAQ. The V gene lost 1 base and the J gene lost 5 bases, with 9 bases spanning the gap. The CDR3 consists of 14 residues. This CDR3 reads CASSLEFRDNEQFF. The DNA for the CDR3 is TGTGCCAGCAGCTTAGAGTTCCGGGACAATGAGCAGTTCTTC.

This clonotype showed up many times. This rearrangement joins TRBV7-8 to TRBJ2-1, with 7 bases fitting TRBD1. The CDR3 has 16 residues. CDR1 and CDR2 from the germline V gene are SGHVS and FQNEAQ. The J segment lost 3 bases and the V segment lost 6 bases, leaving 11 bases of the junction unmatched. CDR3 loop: CASREPGTGDYNEQFF. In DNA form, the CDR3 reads TGTGCCAGCAGGGAGCCGGGAACAGGGGACTACAATGAGCAGTTCTTC.

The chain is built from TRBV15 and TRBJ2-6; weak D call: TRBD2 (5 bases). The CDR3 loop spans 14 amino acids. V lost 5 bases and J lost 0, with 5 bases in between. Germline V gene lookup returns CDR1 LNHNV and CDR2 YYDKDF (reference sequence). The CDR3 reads CATSEGSGANVLTF. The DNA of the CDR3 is TGTGCCACCAGCGAGGGCTCTGGGGCCAACGTCCTGACTTTC.

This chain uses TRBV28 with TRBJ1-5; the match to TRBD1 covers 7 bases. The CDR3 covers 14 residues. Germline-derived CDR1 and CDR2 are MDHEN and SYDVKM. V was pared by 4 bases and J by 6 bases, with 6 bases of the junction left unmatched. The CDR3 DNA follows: TGTGCCAGCAGTTCCCGGGGACAGATTCAGCCCCAGCATTTT. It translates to CASSSRGQIQPQHF.

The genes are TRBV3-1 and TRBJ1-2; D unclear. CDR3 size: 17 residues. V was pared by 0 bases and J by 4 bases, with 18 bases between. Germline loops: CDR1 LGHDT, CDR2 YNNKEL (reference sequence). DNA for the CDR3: TGTGCCAGCAGCCAAGATGAGTGGCTCACTTCTCCCTATGGCTACACCTTC. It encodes CASSQDEWLTSPYGYTF.

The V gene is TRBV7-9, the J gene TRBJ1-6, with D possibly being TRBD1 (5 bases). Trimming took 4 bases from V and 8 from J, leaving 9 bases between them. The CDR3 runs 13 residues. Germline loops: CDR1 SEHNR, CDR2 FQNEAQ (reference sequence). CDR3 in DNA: TGTGCCAGCAGCTCCTCGGGGGATTCACCCCTCCACTTT. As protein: CASSSSGDSPLHF.

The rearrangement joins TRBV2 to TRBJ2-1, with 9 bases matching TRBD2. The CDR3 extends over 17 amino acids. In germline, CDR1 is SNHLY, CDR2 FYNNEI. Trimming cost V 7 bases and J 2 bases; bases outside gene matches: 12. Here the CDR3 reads CASTDLGASGAYNEQFF. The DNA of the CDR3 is TGTGCCAGCACTGACCTTGGAGCTAGCGGGGCCTACAATGAGCAGTTCTTC.

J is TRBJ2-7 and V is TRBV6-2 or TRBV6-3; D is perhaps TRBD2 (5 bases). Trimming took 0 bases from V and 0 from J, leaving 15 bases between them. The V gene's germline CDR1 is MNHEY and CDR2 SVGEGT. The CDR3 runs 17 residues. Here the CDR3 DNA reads TGTGCCAGCAGTTACTCGAGGGTACGGTTGGGCTCCTACGAGCAGTACGTC. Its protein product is CASSYSRVRLGSYEQYV.

CDR3: CASSSSGHWATGTQYF. The DNA for the CDR3 is TGTGCCAGCAGTTCCTCGGGACACTGGGCCACGGGGACGCAGTATTTT. The genes are TRBV6-5 and TRBJ2-3, with a possible D match to TRBD1 (6 bases). The CDR3 has 16 residues. In germline, CDR1 is MNHEY, CDR2 SVGAGI. Trimming took 4 bases from V and 9 from J, leaving 23 bases between them.

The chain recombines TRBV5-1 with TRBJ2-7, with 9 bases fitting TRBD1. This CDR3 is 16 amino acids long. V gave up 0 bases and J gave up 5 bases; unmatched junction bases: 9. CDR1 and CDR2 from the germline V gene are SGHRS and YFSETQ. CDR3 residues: CASSLEVPGQGNEQYV. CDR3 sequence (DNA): TGCGCCAGCAGCTTGGAGGTCCCGGGACAGGGTAACGAGCAGTACGTC.